This T cell receptor (beta chain) was documented in a study of tumor-infiltrating lymphocytes in primary liver carcinoma (TCRdb year 2017). Background for the entire study: Surgical resection was performed in China between late 2015 and 2016 on several patients with histopathologically diagnosed primary liver carcinoma. Across five regions of each liver tumor, along with adjacent normal tissue and blood, the study brought together TCRbeta repertoire sequencing, expression microarrays and whole-exome sequencing. A total of roughly 35 specimens from 5 patients underwent TCRbeta repertoire sequencing, comprising some 25 tumor regions, 5 adjacent noncancerous liver tissues and 5 peripheral blood samples. Of the five patients, three men and two women aged 30 to 69 years, four had hepatocellular carcinoma and one had combined HCC and intrahepatic cholangiocarcinoma. Samples yielded roughly 3.65 to 7.5 million productive TCRbeta reads; read depth did not differ significantly between tissue types. Reproducibility between technical replicate repertoires was high, with correlation coefficients above 0.95 and mean shared-clone rates about 0.9. The tumors of the five patients were staged as T1-T3 N0M0, with maximum diameters ranging from roughly 4 to 10 cm. General conclusions and limits of the study: Only five patients were included in the study, and the authors note that the findings should be validated in a larger study. Only the TCR beta chain was sequenced, so true repertoire diversity is likely underestimated because unpaired alpha chains were not captured. Comparison of CD4+ and CD8+ T cell repertoires was precluded by the use of bulk unsorted samples. Consistent with antigen-driven expansion, pairs of tumor regions showed higher repertoire overlap (mean around 36%) than either tumor-adjacent pairs (approximately 17%) or tumor-blood pairs (about 15%). A significantly larger repertoire fraction was made up by the top 250 clones in tumors than in blood (p = 0.039).

Starting from 500 to 650 ng total RNA, TCRbeta-specific cDNA was produced by reverse transcription with a constant-region primer and ProtoScript II reverse transcriptase. Three nested multiplex PCR rounds, following a slightly modified ARM-PCR procedure, were used to build the TCRbeta libraries. Sample barcodes and Illumina adapters were added in a final 25-cycle PCR with Deep VentR polymerase. Before sequencing, amplicons between 200 and 500 bp were purified from gel using a QIAquick gel extraction kit. The TCRbeta amplicons were sequenced with 250-bp paired-end reads on an Illumina HiSeq 2500. The paper's data handling went like this. Trimmomatic v0.33 was used to quality-trim the reads, and FLASH v1.2.11 was used to merge paired reads so that full CDR3 sequences could be recovered. V, D and J germline segments were assigned to the rearranged TCRbeta sequences using MiGEC v1.2.1b. Clonotype statistics and Shannon-Wiener diversity indices were calculated with VDJtools v1.0.0. To reduce sampling bias, subsequent analyses other than the diversity analysis used only the 250 most abundant clonotypes in each sample. TCRdb took the public reads, trimmed them with fastp at Q25, ran MiXCR for clone calling and kept in-frame beta chains. Every CDR3 protein is listed once, alongside the most common genes and DNA of its rows. None of the V and J calls come from the authors' own analysis; TCRdb made them. The sample table shows some 190,000 distinct CDR3 sequences, and approximately 60% are seen once. The top ten clonotypes cover roughly 76% of the sample.

In regard to this clonotype: The antigen it recognizes is unknown. It may be a read error: a sequence one base away is much more abundant.

Blood RNA was extracted from unsorted whole blood with TRIzol reagent; germline DNA came from the DNeasy Blood & Tissue kit. At the time of sampling, the patients were treatment-naive and had chronic HBV infection. Before surgery, four milliliters of peripheral blood were drawn into K2EDTA tubes. This TCR derives from a man aged 35-49 years with primary liver carcinoma and hepatitis B virus infection. The sample consisted of peripheral blood.

The nucleotides read TGTGCCAGCAGCTTAGATCCAGAGACCGGGGAGCTGTTTTTT. Its translation reads: CASSLDPETGELFF. The chain was built from TRBV11-3 and TRBJ2-2; the D gene cannot be resolved reliably. V loses 0 bases of germline sequence and J loses 5 bases, and the interval between the two ends is 7 bases. The germline V gene provides CDR1 SGHNT and CDR2 YENEEA. Its CDR3 holds 14 amino acids, cysteine through phenylalanine. Just CDR3 DNA is preserved here, 42 bases in frame from base 1.